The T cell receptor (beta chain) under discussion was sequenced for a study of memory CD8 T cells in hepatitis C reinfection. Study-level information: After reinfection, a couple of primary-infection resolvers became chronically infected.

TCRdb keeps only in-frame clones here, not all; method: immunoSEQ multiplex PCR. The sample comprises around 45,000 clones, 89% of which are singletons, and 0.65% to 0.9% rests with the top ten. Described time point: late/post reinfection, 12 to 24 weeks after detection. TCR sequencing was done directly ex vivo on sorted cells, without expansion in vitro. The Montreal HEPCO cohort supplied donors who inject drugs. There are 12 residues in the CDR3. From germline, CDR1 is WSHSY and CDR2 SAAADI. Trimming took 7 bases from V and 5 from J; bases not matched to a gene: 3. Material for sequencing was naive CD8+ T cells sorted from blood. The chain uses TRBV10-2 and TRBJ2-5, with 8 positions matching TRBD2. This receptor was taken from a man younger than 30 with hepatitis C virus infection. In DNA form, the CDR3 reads TGCGCCAGCACTGCTAGCGGGGAGACCCAGTACTTC. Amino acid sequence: CASTASGETQYF.